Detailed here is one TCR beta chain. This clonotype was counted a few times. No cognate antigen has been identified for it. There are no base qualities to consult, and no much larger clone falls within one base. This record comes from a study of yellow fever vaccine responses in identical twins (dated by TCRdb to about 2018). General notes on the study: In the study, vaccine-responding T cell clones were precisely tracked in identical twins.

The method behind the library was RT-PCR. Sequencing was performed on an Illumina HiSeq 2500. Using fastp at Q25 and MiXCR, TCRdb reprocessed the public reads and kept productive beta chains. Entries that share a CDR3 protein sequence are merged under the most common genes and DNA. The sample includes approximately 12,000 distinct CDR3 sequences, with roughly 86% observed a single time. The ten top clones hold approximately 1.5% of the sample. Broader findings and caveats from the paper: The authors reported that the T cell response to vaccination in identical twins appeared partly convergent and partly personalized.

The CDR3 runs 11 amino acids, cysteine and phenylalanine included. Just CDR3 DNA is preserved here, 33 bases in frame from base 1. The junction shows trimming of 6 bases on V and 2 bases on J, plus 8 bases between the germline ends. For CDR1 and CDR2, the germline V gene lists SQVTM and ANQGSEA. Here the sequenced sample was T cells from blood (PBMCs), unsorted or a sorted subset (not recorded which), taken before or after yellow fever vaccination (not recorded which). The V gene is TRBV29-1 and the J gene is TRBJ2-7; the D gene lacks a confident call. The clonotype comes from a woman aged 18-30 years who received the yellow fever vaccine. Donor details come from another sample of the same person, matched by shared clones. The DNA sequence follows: TGCAGCGTGCTTACAGCCTACGAGCAGTACTTC. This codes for CSVLTAYEQYF.